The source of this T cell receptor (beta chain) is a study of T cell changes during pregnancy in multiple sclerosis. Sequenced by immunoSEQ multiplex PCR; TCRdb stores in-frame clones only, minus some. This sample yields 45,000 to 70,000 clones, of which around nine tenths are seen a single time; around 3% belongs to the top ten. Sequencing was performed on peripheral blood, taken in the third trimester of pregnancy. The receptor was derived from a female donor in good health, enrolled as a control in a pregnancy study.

This CDR3 is CASSGSMNTEAFF. Written as DNA, the CDR3 is TGTGCCAGTTCGGGGAGCATGAACACTGAAGCTTTCTTT. The chain joins TRBV19 to TRBJ1-1, with D unresolved. CDR1 LNHDA and CDR2 SQIVND come from the germline V gene (reference sequence). Trimming cost V 8 bases and J 0 bases, with 10 bases left between them. The CDR3 totals 13 residues. Together with reference TRBV19 and TRBJ1-1, the CDR3 gives the full variable domain: DGGITQSPKYLFRKEGQNVTLSCEQNLNHDAMYWYRQDPGQGLRLIYYSQIVNDFQKGDIAEGYSVSREKKESFPLTVTSAQKNPTAFYLCASSGSMNTEAFFGQGTRLTVV.